This T cell receptor (beta chain) originates from a study of T cells expressing NK-cell markers. Regarding the study as a whole: There were a few donors in whom these clonotypes also led the CD3+CD56-NKG2C+ fraction.

Of note for this clonotype: Its matching antigen is unknown.

TCRdb reprocessed the 5' RACE reads; each CDR3 protein has one entry and no DNA is given. With about 390,000 distinct CDR3 sequences in the sample, the ten largest clones hold over 8.5%. Germline CDR1 reads SGHRS; CDR2 reads YFSETQ. CDR3 length equals 15 residues. This TCR derives from a woman in her fifties or sixties in good health. Sequencing was carried out using blood T cells: a sorted CD56 or NKG2C T cell subset, CD4+ or CD8+ T cells, or bulk PBMC T cells (not recorded which). V and J are TRBV5-1 and TRBJ2-3; TCRdb's D gene call, TRBD1, goes unchecked for lack of DNA. The CDR3 loop is CASSLEDRVADTQYF.